This T cell receptor (beta chain) was captured by sequencing in a study of T cells in Graves' hyperthyroidism and ophthalmopathy. RNA transcripts served as the template for amplifying TCR beta CDR3 regions. When the TCR CDR3 underwent first-round RT-PCR, the HTBI primer set was used. TCRdb re-analysed the multiplex PCR reads in MiXCR, keeping a single row per CDR3 protein. The table shows about 760,000 distinct CDR3 sequences, with over 35% occurring only once. The germline CDR1 and CDR2 sequences are MNHNY and SVGAGI (reference sequence). Trimming removed 0 bases at V and 11 bases at J, with 13 bases between. The CDR3 contains 13 residues.

The sequenced material came from blood. This clonotype was obtained from a woman aged 40 to 50 with Graves' hyperthyroidism. The V and J genes are TRBV6-6 and TRBJ1-1; D unresolved. CDR3: CASSYSIWEQAFF. The CDR3 coding sequence is TGTGCCAGCAGTTACTCCATTTGGGAACAGGCTTTCTTT.